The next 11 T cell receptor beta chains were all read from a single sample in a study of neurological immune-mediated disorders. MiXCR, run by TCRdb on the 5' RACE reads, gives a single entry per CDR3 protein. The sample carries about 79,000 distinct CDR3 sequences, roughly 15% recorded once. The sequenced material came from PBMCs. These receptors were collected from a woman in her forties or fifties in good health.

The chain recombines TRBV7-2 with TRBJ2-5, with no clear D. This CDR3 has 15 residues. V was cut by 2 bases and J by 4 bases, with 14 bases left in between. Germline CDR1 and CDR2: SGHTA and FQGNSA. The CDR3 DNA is TGTGCCAGCAGCTTAAATGTACTTGGCCCAGAGACCCAGTACTTC. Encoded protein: CASSLNVLGPETQYF.

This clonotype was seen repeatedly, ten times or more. CDR3 in amino acids: CASSLLVSERETQYF. DNA of the CDR3: TGCGCCAGCAGCTTGTTAGTATCCGAGAGGGAGACCCAGTACTTC. The chain links TRBV5-1 to TRBJ2-5, with D unclear. CDR1 is SGHRS, CDR2 YFSETQ, per germline. The CDR3 runs 15 residues. V was shortened by 1 base and J by 5 bases, with 15 bases between the two germline ends.

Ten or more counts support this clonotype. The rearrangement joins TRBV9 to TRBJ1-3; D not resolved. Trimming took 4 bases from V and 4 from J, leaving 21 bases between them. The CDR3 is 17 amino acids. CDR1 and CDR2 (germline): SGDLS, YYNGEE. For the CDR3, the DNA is TGTGCCAGCAGCCCTCATTCAATGGGGAGCTCAGGAAACACCATATATTTT. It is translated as CASSPHSMGSSGNTIYF.

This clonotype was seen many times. The CDR3 region is CASGHLGISNQPQHF. For the CDR3, the DNA is TGTGCCAGTGGACATCTAGGGATAAGCAATCAGCCCCAGCATTTT. The rearrangement uses TRBV6-5 and TRBJ1-5, with a weak D call TRBD1 (5 bases). The CDR3 contains 15 residues. V was shortened by 9 bases and J by 1 base, with 16 bases between the two germline ends. Germline V lookup: CDR1 MNHEY, CDR2 SVGAGI.

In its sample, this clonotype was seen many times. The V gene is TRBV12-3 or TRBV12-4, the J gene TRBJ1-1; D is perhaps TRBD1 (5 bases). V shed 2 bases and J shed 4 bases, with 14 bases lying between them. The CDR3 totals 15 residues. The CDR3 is CASSLSPGRGTEAFF. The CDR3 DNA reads TGTGCCAGCAGTTTAAGCCCCGGTAGGGGCACTGAAGCTTTCTTT.

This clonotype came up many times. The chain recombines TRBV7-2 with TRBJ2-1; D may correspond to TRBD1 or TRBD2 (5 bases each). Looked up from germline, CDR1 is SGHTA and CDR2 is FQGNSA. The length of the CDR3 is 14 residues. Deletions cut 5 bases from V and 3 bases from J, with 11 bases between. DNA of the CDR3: TGTGCCAGCAGCCTTGGGACGATCTACAATGAGCAGTTCTTC. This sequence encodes CASSLGTIYNEQFF.

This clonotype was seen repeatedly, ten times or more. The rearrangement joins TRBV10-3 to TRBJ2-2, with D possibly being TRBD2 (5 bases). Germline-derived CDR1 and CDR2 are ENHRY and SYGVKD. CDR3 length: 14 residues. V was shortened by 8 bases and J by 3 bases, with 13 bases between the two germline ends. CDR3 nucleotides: TGTGCCATCGGGCGAGGGTTTGACACCGGGGAGCTGTTTTTT. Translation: CAIGRGFDTGELFF.

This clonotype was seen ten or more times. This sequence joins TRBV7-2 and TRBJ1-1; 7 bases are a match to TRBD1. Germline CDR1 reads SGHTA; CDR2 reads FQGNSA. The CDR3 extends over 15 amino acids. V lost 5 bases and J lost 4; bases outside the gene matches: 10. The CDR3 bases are TGTGCCAGCAGCCCACCACAGGGGATAGGCACTGAAGCTTTCTTT. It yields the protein CASSPPQGIGTEAFF. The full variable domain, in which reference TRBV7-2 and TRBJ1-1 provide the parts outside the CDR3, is GAGVSQSPSNKVTEKGKDVELRCDPISGHTALYWYRQSLGQGLEFLIYFQGNSAPDKSGLPSDRFSAERTGGSVSTLTIQRTQQEDSAVYLCASSPPQGIGTEAFFGQGTRLTVV.

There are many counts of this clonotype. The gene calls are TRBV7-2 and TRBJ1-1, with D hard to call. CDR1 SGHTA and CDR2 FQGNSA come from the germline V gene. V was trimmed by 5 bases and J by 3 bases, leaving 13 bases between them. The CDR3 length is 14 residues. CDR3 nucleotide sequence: TGTGCCAGCAGCCCGGGCCCCTCGGACACTGAAGCTTTCTTT. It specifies CASSPGPSDTEAFF.

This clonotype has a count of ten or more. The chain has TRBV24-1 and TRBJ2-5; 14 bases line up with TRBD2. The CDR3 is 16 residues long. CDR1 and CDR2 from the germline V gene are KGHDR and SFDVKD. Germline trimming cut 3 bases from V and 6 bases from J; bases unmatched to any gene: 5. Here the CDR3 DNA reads TGTGCCACCAGTGATGCCGGGACTAGCGGGAGTCAGACCCAGTACTTC. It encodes CATSDAGTSGSQTQYF.

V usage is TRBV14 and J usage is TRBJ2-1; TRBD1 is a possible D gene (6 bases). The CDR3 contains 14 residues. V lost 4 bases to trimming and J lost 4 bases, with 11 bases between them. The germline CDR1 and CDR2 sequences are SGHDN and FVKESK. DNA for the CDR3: TGTGCCAGCAGCCTCAGACAGGTATACAATGAGCAGTTCTTC. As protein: CASSLRQVYNEQFF.